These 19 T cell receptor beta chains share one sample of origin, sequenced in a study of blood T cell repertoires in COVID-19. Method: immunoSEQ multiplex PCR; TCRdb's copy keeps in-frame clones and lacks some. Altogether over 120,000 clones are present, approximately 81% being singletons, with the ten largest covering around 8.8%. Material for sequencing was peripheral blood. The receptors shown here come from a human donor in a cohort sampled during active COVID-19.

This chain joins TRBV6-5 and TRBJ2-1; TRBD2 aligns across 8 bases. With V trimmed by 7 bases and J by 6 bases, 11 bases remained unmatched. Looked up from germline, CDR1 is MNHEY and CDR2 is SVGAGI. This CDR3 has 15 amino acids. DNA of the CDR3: TGTGCCAGCAACCCATTAGCGGGACTCAGCAATGAGCAGTTCTTC. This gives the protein CASNPLAGLSNEQFF.

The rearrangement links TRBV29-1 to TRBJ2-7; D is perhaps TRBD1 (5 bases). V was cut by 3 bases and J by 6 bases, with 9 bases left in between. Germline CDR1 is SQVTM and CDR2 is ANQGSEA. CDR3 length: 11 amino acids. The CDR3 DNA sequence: TGCAGCGTTGATATGGGGCTCGAGCAGTACTTC. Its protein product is CSVDMGLEQYF.

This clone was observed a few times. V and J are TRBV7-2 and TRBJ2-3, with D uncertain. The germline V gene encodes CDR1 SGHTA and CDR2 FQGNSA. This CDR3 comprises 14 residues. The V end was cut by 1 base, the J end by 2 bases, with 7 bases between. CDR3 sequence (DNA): TGTGCCAGCAGCTTAGGCCCTAACACAGATACGCAGTATTTT. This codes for CASSLGPNTDTQYF.

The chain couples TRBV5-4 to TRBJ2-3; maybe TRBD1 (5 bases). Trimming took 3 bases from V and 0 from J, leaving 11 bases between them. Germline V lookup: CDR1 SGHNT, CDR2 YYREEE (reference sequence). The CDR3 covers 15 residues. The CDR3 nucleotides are TGTGCCAGCAGCTCTGGACAAACTAGCACAGATACGCAGTATTTT. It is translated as CASSSGQTSTDTQYF.

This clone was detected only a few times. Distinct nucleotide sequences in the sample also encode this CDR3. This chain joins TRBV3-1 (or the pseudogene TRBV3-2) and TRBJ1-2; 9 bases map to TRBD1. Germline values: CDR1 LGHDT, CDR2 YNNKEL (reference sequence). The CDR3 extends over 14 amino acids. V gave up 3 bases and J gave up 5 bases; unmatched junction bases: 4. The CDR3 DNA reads TGTGCCAGCAGCCAGGGACAGGGTGGGTATGGCTACACCTTC. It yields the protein CASSQGQGGYGYTF.

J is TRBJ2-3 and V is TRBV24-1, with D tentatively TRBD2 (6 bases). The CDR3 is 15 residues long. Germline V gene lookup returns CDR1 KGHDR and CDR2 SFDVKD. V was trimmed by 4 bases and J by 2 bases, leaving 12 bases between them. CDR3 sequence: CATSDRGASTDTQYF. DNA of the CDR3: TGTGCCACCAGTGACCGCGGGGCGTCCACAGATACGCAGTATTTT.

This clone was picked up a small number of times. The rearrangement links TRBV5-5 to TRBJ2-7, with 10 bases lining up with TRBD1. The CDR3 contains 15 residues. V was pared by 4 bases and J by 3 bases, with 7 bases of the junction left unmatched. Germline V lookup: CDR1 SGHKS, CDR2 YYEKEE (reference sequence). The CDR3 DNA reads TGTGCCAGCAGCCTAGGACAGGGGGGTCTCTACGAGCAGTACTTC. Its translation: CASSLGQGGLYEQYF.

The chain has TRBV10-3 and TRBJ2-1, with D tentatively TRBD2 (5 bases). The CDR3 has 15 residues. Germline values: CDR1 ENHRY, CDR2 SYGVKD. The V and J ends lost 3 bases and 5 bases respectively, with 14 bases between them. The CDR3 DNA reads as TGTGCCATCAGTGACCGAGCGGCATTAAACAATGAGCAGTTCTTC. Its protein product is CAISDRAALNNEQFF.

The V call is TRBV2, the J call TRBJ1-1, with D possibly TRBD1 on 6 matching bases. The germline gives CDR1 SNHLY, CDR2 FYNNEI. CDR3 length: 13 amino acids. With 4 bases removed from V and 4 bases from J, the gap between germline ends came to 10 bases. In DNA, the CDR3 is TGTGCCAGCAGTGGTCAGGGGATCACTGAAGCTTTCTTT. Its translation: CASSGQGITEAFF.

The CDR3 spells CATSRAVKETQYF. Here the CDR3 DNA reads TGTGCCACCAGCAGAGCGGTGAAAGAGACCCAGTACTTC. V and J are TRBV15 and TRBJ2-5; unclear D gene. Deletions cut 1 base from V and 3 bases from J, with 6 bases between. Germline CDR1 LNHNV, CDR2 YYDKDF (reference sequence). This CDR3 is built from 13 residues.

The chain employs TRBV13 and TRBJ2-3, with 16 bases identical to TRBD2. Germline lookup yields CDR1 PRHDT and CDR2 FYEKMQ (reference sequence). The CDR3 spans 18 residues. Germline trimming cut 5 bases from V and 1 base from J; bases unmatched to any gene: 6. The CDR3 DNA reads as TGTGCCAGCAGCCCACCGGGACTAGCGGGAGGGGGCACAGATACGCAGTATTTT. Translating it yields CASSPPGLAGGGTDTQYF.

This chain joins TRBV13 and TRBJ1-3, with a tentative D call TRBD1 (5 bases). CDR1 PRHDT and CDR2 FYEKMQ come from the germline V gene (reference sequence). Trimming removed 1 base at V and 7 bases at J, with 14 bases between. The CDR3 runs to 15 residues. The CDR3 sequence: CASSLVAGLQNTIYF. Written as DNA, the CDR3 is TGTGCCAGCAGCTTAGTGGCAGGGTTACAGAACACCATATATTTT.

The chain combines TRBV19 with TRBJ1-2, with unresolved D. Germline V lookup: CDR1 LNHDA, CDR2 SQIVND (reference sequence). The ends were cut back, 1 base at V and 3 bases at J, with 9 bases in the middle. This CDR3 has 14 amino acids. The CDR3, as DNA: TGTGCCAGTAGTATAGCTGGAGCCGACTATGGCTACACCTTC. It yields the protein CASSIAGADYGYTF.

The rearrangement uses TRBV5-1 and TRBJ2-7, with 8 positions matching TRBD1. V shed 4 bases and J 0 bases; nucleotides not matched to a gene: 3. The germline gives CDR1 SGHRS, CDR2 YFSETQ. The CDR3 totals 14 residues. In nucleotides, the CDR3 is TGCGCCAGCAGCCGGGGACAGGCCTCCTACGAGCAGTACTTC. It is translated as CASSRGQASYEQYF.

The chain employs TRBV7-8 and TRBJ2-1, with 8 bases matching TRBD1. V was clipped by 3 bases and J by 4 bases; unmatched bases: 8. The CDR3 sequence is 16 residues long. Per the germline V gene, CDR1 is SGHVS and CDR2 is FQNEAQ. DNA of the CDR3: TGTGCCAGCAGCTTCCCCTCTGACAGGGGATACAATGAGCAGTTCTTC. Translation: CASSFPSDRGYNEQFF.

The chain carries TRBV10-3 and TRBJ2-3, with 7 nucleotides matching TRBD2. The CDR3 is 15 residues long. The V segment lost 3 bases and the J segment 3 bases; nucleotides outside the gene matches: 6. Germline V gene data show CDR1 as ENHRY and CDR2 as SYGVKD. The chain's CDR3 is CAISDGGSRTDTQYF. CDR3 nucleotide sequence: TGTGCCATCAGTGACGGCGGGAGTCGTACAGATACGCAGTATTTT.

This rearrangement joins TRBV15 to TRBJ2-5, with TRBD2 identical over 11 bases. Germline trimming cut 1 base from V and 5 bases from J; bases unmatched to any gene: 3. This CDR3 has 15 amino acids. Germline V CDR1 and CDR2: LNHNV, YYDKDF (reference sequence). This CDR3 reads CATSRATSGTETQYF. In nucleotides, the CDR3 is TGTGCCACCAGCAGAGCGACTAGCGGGACTGAGACCCAGTACTTC. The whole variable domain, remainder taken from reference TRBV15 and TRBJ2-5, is DAMVIQNPRYQVTQFGKPVTLSCSQTLNHNVMYWYQQKSSQAPKLLFHYYDKDFNNEADTPDNFQSRRPNTSFCFLDIRSPGLGDTAMYLCATSRATSGTETQYFGPGTRLLVL.

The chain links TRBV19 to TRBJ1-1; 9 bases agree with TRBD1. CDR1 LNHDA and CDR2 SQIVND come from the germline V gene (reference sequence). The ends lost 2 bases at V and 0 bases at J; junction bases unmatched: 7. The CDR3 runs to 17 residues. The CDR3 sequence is CASSIRPGQGVNTEAFF. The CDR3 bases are TGTGCCAGTAGTATAAGGCCGGGACAGGGCGTGAACACTGAAGCTTTCTTT.

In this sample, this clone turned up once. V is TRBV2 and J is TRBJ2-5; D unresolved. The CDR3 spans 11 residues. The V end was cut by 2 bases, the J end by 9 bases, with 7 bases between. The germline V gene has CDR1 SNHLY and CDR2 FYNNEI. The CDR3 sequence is CASSERVAQYF. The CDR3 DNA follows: TGTGCCAGCAGTGAAAGAGTGGCCCAGTACTTC.